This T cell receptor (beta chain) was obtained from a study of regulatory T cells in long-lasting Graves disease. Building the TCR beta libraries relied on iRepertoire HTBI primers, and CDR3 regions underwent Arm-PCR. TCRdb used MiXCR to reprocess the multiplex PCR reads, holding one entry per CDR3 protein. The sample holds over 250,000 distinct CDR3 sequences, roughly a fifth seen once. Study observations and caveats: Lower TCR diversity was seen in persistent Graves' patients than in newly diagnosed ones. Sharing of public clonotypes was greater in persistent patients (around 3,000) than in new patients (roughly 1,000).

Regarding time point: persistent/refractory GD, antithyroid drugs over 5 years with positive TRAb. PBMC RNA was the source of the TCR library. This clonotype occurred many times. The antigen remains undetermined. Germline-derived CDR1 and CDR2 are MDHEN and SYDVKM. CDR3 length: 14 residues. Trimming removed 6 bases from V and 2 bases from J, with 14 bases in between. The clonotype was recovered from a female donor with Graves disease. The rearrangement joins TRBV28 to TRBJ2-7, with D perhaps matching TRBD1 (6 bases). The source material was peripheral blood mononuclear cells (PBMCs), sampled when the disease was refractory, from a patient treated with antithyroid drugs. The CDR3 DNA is TGTGCCAGCAGAACAGGGTCTTTGCCCTACGAGCAGTACTTC. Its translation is CASRTGSLPYEQYF.